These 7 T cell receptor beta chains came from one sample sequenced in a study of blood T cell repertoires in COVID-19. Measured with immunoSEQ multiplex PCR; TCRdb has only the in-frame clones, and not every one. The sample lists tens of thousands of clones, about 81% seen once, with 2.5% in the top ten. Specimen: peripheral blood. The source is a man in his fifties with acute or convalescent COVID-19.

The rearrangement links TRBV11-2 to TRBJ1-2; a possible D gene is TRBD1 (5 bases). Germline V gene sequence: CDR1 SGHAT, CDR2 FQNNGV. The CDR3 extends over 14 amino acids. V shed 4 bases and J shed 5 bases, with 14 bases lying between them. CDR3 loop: CASSSGTEGYGYTF. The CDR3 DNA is TGTGCCAGCAGCTCGGGGACGGAGGGGTATGGCTACACCTTC.

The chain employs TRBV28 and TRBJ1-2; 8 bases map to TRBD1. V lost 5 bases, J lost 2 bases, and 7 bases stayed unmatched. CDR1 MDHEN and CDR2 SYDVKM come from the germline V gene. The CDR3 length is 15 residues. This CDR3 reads CASSLLNRGNYGYTF. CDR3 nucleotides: TGTGCCAGCAGTCTTCTCAACAGGGGGAACTATGGCTACACCTTC.

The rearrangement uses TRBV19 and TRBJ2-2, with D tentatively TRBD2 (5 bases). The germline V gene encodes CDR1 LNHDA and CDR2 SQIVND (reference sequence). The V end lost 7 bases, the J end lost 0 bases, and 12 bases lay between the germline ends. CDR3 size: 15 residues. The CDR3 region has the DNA TGTGCCAGTACCATGGACGGGGCGAACACCGGGGAGCTGTTTTTT. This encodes CASTMDGANTGELFF.

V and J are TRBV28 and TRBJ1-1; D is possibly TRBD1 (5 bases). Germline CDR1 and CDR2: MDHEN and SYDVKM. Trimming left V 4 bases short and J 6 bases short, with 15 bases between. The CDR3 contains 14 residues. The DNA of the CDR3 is TGTGCCAGCAGTTCGGGACTAGGTGCTTCTGAAGCTTTCTTT. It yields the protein CASSSGLGASEAFF.

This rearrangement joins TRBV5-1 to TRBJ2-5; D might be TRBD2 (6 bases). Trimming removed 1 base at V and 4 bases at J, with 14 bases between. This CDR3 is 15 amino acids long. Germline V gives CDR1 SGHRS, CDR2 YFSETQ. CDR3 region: CASSLQDRGRETQYF. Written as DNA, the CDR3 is TGCGCCAGCAGCTTGCAGGACCGGGGGAGAGAGACCCAGTACTTC.

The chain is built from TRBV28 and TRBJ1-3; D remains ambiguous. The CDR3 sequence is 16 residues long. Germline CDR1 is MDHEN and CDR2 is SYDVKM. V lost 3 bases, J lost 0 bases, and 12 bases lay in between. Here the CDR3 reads CASSFSRLSSGNTIYF. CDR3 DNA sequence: TGTGCCAGCAGTTTTTCTCGACTAAGCTCTGGAAACACCATATATTTT.

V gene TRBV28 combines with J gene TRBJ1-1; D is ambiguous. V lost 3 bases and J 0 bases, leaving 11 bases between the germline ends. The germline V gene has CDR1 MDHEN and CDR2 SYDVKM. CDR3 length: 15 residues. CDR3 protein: CASSFGVRVNTEAFF. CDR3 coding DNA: TGTGCCAGCAGTTTTGGGGTGCGGGTGAACACTGAAGCTTTCTTT.